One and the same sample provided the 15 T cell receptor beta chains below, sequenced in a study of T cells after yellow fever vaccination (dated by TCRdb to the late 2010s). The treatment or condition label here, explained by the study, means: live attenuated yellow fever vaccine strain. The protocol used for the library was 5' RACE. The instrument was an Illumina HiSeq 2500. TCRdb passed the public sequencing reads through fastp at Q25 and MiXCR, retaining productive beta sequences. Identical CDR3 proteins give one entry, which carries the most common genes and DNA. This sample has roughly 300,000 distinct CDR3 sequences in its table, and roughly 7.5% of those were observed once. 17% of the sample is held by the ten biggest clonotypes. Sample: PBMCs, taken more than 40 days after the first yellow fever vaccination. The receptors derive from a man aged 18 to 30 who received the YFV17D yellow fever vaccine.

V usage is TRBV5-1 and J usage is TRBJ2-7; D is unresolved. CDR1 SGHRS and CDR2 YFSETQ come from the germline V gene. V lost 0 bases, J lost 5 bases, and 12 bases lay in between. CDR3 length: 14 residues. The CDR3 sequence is CASSLVAGANEQYF. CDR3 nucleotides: TGCGCCAGCAGCTTGGTGGCAGGAGCAAACGAGCAGTACTTC.

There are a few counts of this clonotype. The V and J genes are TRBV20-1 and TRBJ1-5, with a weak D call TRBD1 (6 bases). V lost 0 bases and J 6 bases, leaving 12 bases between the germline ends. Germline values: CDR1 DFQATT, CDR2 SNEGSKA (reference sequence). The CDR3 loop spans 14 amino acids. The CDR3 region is CSARDLTGFQPQHF. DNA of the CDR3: TGCAGTGCTAGAGACCTAACAGGGTTTCAGCCCCAGCATTTT.

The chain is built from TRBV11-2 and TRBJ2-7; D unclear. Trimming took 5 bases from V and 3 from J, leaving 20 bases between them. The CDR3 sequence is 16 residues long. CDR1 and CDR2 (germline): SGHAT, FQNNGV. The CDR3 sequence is CASSEVAKRSSYEQYF. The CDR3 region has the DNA TGTGCCAGCAGCGAAGTTGCAAAACGGAGCAGCTACGAGCAGTACTTC.

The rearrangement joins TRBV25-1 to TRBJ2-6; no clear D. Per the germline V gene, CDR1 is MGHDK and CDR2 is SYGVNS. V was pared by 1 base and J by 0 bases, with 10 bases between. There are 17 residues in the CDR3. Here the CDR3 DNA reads TGTGCCAGCAGTGAATTGATTGCGATCTCTGGGGCCAACGTCCTGACTTTC. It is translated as CASSELIAISGANVLTF.

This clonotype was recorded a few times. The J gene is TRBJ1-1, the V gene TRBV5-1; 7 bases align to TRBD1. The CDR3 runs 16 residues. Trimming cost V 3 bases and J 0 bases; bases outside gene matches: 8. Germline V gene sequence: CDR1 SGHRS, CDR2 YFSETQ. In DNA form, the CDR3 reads TGCGCCAGCAGCTCGTCCCCCGGGACAGTGAACACTGAAGCTTTCTTT. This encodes CASSSSPGTVNTEAFF.

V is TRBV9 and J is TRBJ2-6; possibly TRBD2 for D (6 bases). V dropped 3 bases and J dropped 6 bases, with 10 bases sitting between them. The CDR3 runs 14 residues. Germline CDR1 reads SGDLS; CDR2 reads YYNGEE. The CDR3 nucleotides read TGTGCCAGCAGCGGGGGGGAGGAGGCCAACGTCCTGACTTTC. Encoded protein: CASSGGEEANVLTF.

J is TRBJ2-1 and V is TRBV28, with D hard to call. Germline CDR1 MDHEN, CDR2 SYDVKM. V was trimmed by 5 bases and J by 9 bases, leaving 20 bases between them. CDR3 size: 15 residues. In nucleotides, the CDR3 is TGTGCCAGCAGTCATTTTCGAGGAGTAGTGGGTGAGCAGTTCTTC. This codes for CASSHFRGVVGEQFF.

The chain's CDR3 is CASSLDRALNQPQHF. In nucleotides, the CDR3 is TGTGCCAGCAGCTTAGATCGGGCCCTCAATCAGCCCCAGCATTTT. The rearrangement links TRBV11-2 to TRBJ1-5; D not certain. This CDR3 has 15 residues. V gave up 0 bases and J gave up 3 bases, with 9 bases separating them. CDR1 is SGHAT and CDR2 is FQNNGV in the germline V gene.

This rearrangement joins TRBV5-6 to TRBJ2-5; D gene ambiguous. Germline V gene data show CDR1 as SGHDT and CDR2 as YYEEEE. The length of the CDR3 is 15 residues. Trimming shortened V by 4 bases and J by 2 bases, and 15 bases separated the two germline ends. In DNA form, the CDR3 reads TGTGCCAGCAGCCCCCTGGTTGGCAGTCAAGAGACCCAGTACTTC. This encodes CASSPLVGSQETQYF.

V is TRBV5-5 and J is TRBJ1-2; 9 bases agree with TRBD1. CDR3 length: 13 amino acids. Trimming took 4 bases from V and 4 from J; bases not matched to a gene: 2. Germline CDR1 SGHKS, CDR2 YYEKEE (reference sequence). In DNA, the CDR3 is TGTGCCAGCAGCCGGACAGGGGCCTATGGCTACACCTTC. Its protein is CASSRTGAYGYTF.

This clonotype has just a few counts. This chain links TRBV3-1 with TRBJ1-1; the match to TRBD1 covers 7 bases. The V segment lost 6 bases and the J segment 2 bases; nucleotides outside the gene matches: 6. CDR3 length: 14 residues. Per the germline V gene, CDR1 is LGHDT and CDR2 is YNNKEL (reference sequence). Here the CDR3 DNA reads TGTGCCAGCAGGTCGACAGGGAAAAACACTGAAGCTTTCTTT. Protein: CASRSTGKNTEAFF. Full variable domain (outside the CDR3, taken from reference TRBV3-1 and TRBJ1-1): DTAVSQTPKYLVTQMGNDKSIKCEQNLGHDTMYWYKQDSKKFLKIMFSYNNKELIINETVPNRFSPKSPDKAHLNLHINSLELGDSAVYFCASRSTGKNTEAFFGQGTRLTVV.

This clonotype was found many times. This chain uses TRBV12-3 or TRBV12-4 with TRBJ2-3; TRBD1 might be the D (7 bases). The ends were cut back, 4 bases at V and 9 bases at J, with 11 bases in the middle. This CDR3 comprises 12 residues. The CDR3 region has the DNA TGTGCCAGCAGTTCCCAGGGGGGAACGCAGTATTTT. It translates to CASSSQGGTQYF.

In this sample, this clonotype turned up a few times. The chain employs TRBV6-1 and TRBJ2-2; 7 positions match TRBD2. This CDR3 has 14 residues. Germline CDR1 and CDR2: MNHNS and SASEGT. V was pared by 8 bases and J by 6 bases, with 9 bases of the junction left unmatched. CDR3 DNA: TGTGCCAGCCGGGAGGTACGAGTAGCCGGGGAGCTGTTTTTT. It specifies CASREVRVAGELFF.

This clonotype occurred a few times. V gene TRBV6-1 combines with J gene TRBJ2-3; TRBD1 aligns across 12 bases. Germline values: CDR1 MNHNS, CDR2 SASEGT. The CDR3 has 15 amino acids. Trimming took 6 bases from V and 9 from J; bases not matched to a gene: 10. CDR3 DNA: TGTGCCAGCAGCCCTTCCGGGACAGGGGGCATCACGCAGTATTTT. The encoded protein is CASSPSGTGGITQYF.

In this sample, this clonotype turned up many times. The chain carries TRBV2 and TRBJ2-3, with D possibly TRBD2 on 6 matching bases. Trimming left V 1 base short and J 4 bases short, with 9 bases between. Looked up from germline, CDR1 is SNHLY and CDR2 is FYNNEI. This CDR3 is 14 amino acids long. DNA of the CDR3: TGTGCCAGCAGTGAAGATACGGGGGCAGATACGCAGTATTTT. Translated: CASSEDTGADTQYF.